This TCR beta chain came from a study of beta chain features in type 1 diabetes. Study-wide results and limits: Moderately but significantly shorter TCRB CDR3s were found in Type 1 diabetes patients in all four CD4+ subsets.

The authors reverse transcribed all of the isolated RNA, so sequencing captured expressed TCRB transcripts. Profiling relied on immunoSEQ multiplex PCR, and the TCRdb table lists in-frame clones only, not all of them. The sample lists 600,000 to 700,000 clones; 9.5% to 15% were seen once. Comment on this clone: What it recognizes is unknown.

Germline values: CDR1 LNHDA, CDR2 SQIVND (reference sequence). Trimming at V came to 5 bases and at J to 7 bases, leaving 5 bases not matched to a gene. This CDR3 has 13 residues. V gene TRBV19 combines with J gene TRBJ1-5, with 7 bases fitting TRBD1. The source material was naive CD4+ T cells from blood. The sequence derives from a man aged 30 to 39 with type 1 diabetes. CDR3 region: CASSARGPQPQHF. The CDR3 nucleotides are TGTGCCAGTAGTGCAAGGGGGCCCCAGCCCCAGCATTTT.